This entry is about one TCR beta chain. What it binds is unknown. This sample was taken from a study of neurological immune-mediated disorders. Overall study results and limits: One related-CDR3 cluster, identified by phylogenetic grouping, held the repertoires of 18 of 34 multiple sclerosis patients and was a possible signature. TCR clonal expansion peaked in HTLV-1-associated myelopathy patients and was lowest in multiple sclerosis patients.

The unsorted libraries were made from 2 million PBMCs kept at -80 C. Trimming cost V 6 bases and J 9 bases, with 15 bases left between them. This CDR3 region has 14 residues. TCRdb reprocessed the 5' RACE reads via MiXCR and lists one record per CDR3 protein. This sample has roughly 74,000 distinct CDR3 sequences, with 4% to 6% found just once. The sample was PBMCs. This chain uses TRBV12-3 or TRBV12-4 with TRBJ1-6; TRBD1 might be the D (6 bases). The clonotype comes from a man aged 18 to 29 with multiple sclerosis. The CDR3 sequence is CASRHSRGGSPLHF. The CDR3 DNA follows: TGTGCCAGCAGACACTCCAGGGGCGGTTCACCCCTCCACTTT.